The 5 T cell receptor beta chains reported below all come from one sample, sequenced in a study of blood T cell repertoires in COVID-19. Generated by immunoSEQ multiplex PCR, the TCRdb table keeps only in-frame clones and is missing some. Here the sample spans some 320,000 clones, roughly 89% being singletons. Sequencing used PBMCs or T cells enriched from blood (not recorded which). These receptors originate from a woman in her forties or fifties who had been exposed to COVID-19.

The table lists this clone with a count of one. The chain carries TRBV7-2 and TRBJ1-2; 8 positions agree with TRBD1. The V gene's germline CDR1 is SGHTA and CDR2 FQGNSA. J lost 6 bases, V lost 1 base, and 7 bases had no gene match. The CDR3 runs 15 residues. This CDR3 reads CASSLVPGGADGYTF. For the CDR3, the DNA is TGTGCCAGCAGCTTAGTTCCAGGGGGCGCCGATGGCTACACCTTC.

This rearrangement joins TRBV4-1 to TRBJ1-2; no clear D gene. The germline V gene has CDR1 MGHRA and CDR2 YSYEKL. The V and J ends lost 1 base and 4 bases respectively, with 19 bases between them. The CDR3 has 17 residues. CDR3 DNA: TGCGCCAGCAGCCAAGTCAGGATCGACGCCTCCAGCTATGGCTACACCTTC. Translated, it gives CASSQVRIDASSYGYTF.

This clone showed up just once. The rearrangement joins TRBV3-1 (or the pseudogene TRBV3-2) to TRBJ1-2; 7 bases line up with TRBD1. V shed 3 bases and J 2 bases; nucleotides not matched to a gene: 6. CDR3 length: 15 residues. Germline CDR1 LGHDT, CDR2 YNNKEL (reference sequence). This chain's CDR3 is CASSQLGQINYGYTF. CDR3 nucleotide sequence: TGTGCCAGCAGCCAGCTGGGACAGATCAACTATGGCTACACCTTC.

The chain recombines TRBV6-1 with TRBJ1-6; no reliable D call. The CDR3 runs 15 residues. The V end lost 0 bases, the J end lost 7 bases, and 10 bases lay between the germline ends. Germline loops: CDR1 MNHNS, CDR2 SASEGT. The CDR3 DNA sequence: TGTGCCAGCAGTGAAGCAGAGGGTAGGAATTCACCCCTCCACTTT. Translated: CASSEAEGRNSPLHF.

The chain is built from TRBV3-1 (or the pseudogene TRBV3-2) and TRBJ2-3, with 10 bases identical to TRBD2. The germline CDR1 and CDR2 sequences are LGHDT and YNNKEL (reference sequence). CDR3 length: 15 amino acids. After removal of 3 bases from V and 8 bases from J, the junction contained 8 bases not matched to a gene. The CDR3 DNA is TGTGCCAGCAGCCAGGGTCTAGCGGGGGAGGGTACGCAGTATTTT. This gives the protein CASSQGLAGEGTQYF.